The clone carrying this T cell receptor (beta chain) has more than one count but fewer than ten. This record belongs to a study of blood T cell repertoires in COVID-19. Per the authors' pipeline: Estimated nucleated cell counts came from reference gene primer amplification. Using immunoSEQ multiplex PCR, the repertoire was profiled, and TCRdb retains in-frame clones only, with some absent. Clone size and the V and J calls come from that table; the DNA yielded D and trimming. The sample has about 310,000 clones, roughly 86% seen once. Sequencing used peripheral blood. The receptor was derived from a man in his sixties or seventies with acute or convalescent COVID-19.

The CDR3 is CASSHPSGYGYTF. The CDR3 nucleotides read TGTGCCAGCAGTCACCCGTCAGGCTATGGCTACACCTTC. The chain joins TRBV6-2 or TRBV6-3 to TRBJ1-2; D gene ambiguous. Trimming shortened V by 5 bases and J by 4 bases, and 11 bases separated the two germline ends. Germline lookup yields CDR1 MNHEY and CDR2 SVGEGT. The CDR3 has 13 amino acids.